Presented here are 8 T cell receptor beta chains from one specimen sequenced in a study of cytomegalovirus exposure and HLA in healthy donors. The PCR had 60 Vbeta and 13 Jbeta primers. The repertoire was sequenced with immunoSEQ multiplex PCR; TCRdb's copy has only in-frame clones and lacks some. The repertoire holds some 120,000 clones, with 79% as singletons. Input material: PBMCs. The receptors stem from a man aged 30 to 45 in good health and CMV-seropositive.

About this clone: Distinct nucleotide sequences in the sample also encode this CDR3. This chain connects TRBV18 to TRBJ1-1, with D possibly matching TRBD1 (6 bases). Germline CDR1 KGHSH, CDR2 LQKENI. V was pared by 2 bases and J by 2 bases, with 9 bases between. CDR3 size: 14 residues. The CDR3 here is CASSPGGGNTEAFF. Written as DNA, the CDR3 is TGTGCCAGCTCACCAGGTGGGGGCAACACTGAAGCTTTCTTT.

This clone was detected only a few times. The junction departs from germline at one end; a sequencing error may be responsible. The chain recombines TRBV7-8 with TRBJ2-7; 11 bases align to TRBD1. CDR1 and CDR2 from the germline V gene are SGHVS and FQNEAQ. The CDR3 is 17 amino acids. Here the CDR3 reads CASSFNSVGTGGAGANF. CDR3 nucleotide sequence: TGTGCCAGCAGCTTCAACAGCGTGGGGACAGGGGGAGCGGGCGCTAACTTC.

This clone was found a few times. The chain employs TRBV18 and TRBJ2-5; D is ambiguous. The DNA matches TRBJ2-7 better at its end, which makes the J call doubtful. This CDR3 is built from 14 residues. Looked up from germline, CDR1 is KGHSH and CDR2 is LQKENI. The CDR3 region has the DNA TGTGCCAGCTCACCACCGTTAGCTATCTACGAGCAGTACTTC. Translation gives CASSPPLAIYEQYF.

This chain uses TRBV9 with TRBJ2-2, with 7 bases lining up with TRBD2. The CDR3 has 15 amino acids. After removal of 4 bases from V and 2 bases from J, the junction contained 5 bases not matched to a gene. Germline lookup yields CDR1 SGDLS and CDR2 YYNGEE. This CDR3 is CASSPSGINTGELFF. The CDR3 region has the DNA TGTGCCAGCAGCCCGAGCGGGATAAACACCGGGGAGCTGTTTTTT.

J is TRBJ1-6 and V is TRBV5-6, with TRBD1 identical over 9 bases. This CDR3 has 14 residues. Germline V gene sequence: CDR1 SGHDT, CDR2 YYEEEE. The ends lost 4 bases at V and 6 bases at J; junction bases unmatched: 2. CDR3 sequence: CASSMGQGNSPLHF. CDR3 nucleotides: TGTGCCAGCAGCATGGGACAGGGTAATTCACCCCTCCACTTT.

V is TRBV15 and J is TRBJ1-1, with 9 bases identical to TRBD1. This CDR3 contains 15 residues. CDR1 and CDR2 (germline): LNHNV, YYDKDF (reference sequence). The trim removed 5 bases at V and 6 bases at J, leaving 10 bases unmatched. CDR3 nucleotides: TGTGCCACCAGCGGAAGACAGGGGGTCGCAGCTGAAGCTTTCTTT. It codes for CATSGRQGVAAEAFF. Full variable domain (rest looked up from reference TRBV15 and TRBJ1-1): DAMVIQNPRYQVTQFGKPVTLSCSQTLNHNVMYWYQQKSSQAPKLLFHYYDKDFNNEADTPDNFQSRRPNTSFCFLDIRSPGLGDTAMYLCATSGRQGVAAEAFFGQGTRLTVV.

The chain links TRBV6-5 to TRBJ1-4, with 10 bases lining up with TRBD1. V lost 1 base and J lost 8; bases outside the gene matches: 4. The CDR3 covers 15 residues. Germline values: CDR1 MNHEY, CDR2 SVGAGI. The CDR3 here is CASSYWTGGREKLFF. The DNA for the CDR3 is TGTGCCAGCAGTTACTGGACAGGGGGGCGAGAAAAACTGTTTTTT.

The V and J genes are TRBV7-8 and TRBJ2-1; no firm D call. CDR1 and CDR2 (germline): SGHVS, FQNEAQ. The CDR3 is 12 amino acids. V was trimmed by 2 bases and J by 4 bases, leaving 3 bases between them. Written as DNA, the CDR3 is TGTGCCAGCAGCTTACCTTACAATGAGCAGTTCTTC. The encoded protein is CASSLPYNEQFF.